This T cell receptor beta chain was sequenced for a study of T cell repertoires in ileal Crohn's disease (dated by TCRdb to the late 2010s). For context, the study as a whole: The median duration of disease was roughly 7.6 years, and at the time of surgery approximately 33% of patients were active smokers. Every patient underwent surgery because of a complication, which was stricturing disease in around 60% and penetrating disease in around 39%. About half of the patients received postoperative therapy: about a dozen received thiopurines and roughly 17 received anti-TNF agents. M6 samples were neoterminal ileum biopsies taken at postoperative colonoscopy. A prospective multicentre cohort supplied the 50 or so Crohn's disease patients whose TCR repertoires were analysed. The study was conducted in parallel with a multicentre cohort built to find predictors of early endoscopic recurrence after ileocolonic resection. A Rutgeerts score higher than i0 was the definition used for endoscopic postoperative recurrence. A total of about 170 mucosal samples from 57 patients were sequenced, collected from several sites on the surgical specimen and at postoperative endoscopy. General findings and caveats noted by the study authors: Compared with CD4 T cells, sorted CD8 T cells contained more high-frequency clones, which suggests that the mucosal expansions were mostly CD8. Only a subgroup of patients, of unstated size, had mucosal CD4 and CD8 T cells sorted and sequenced. A significantly higher proportion of clonal expansions was observed in active smokers at surgery than in non-smokers (approximately 28% vs 17%, p=0.02). The timing of postoperative endoscopy varied within the first year after surgery, and the median delay was roughly 7.4 months. Endoscopic recurrence was found to be associated with higher high-frequency clone percentages at surgery, and recurrence was observed in all patients with clonality above 26.8% (18/57).

Measured from the cysteine to the phenylalanine, the CDR3 is 19 residues long. Of the read, only the CDR3 DNA is kept; its 57 bases are in frame from base 1. Compared with germline, V lacks 3 bases and J lacks 6 bases; bases without a gene match: 19. Taken from the germline V gene (reference sequence), the CDR1 and CDR2 loops are SEHNR and FQNEAQ. Five hundred nanograms of biopsy DNA per sample were submitted for commercial TCRB immunosequencing. A two-step, amplification bias-controlled multiplex PCR was used by Adaptive Biotechnology to amplify CDR3 regions from genomic DNA. Primers covering every V and J gene segment were used in the first PCR, while barcodes and Illumina adapters were added in the second PCR. CDR3 libraries were sequenced using an Illumina instrument. On the study's bioinformatics: The analysis drew on both the pipelines supplied by the vendor and custom analysis of the raw data in R/Bioconductor running R version 3.3.0. Clonality, ranging from 0 to 1, was calculated as the inverse of the normalised Shannon entropy of all productive clones. The repertoire share taken up by the top 100 clones defined high-frequency clones, and only clones that passed a 95% confidence test were kept. Overlap between samples was measured with the Morisita-Horn index, while repertoire diversity was measured with the Simpson index. In its TCRdb copy, this immuneACCESS table keeps in-frame sequences only and misses some clones. Where compared with another copy, unresolved V genes explain less than half of these, and the others have no known cause. V, J and clone size are those of that table, while D and trimming were read from the DNA. The sample yields approximately 14,000 clones; over 70% were counted once. Of the sample, approximately 4.3% is held by the ten largest clones.

In light of the paper, this sample's time point label describes: neoterminal ileum biopsy at postoperative endoscopy, about 6 months after surgery. Adults with ileal or ileocolonic Crohn's disease for whom ileocolonic resection was indicated were considered eligible. Whole ileal mucosal biopsies were kept frozen at -80 degrees C prior to DNA extraction. Genomic DNA was isolated from frozen whole biopsies using a TRizol-based method, and the DNA was quantified with a NanoDrop 2000 spectrophotometer. A few counts support this clone. Its binding antigen is unknown. No base-level quality is on record; no much larger clone is a single base apart.

Recombination linked TRBV7-9 to TRBJ2-2, with 7 bases matching TRBD2. The receptor's source is an adult with Crohn's disease. Sequenced material: ileal tissue. The CDR3 amino acid sequence is: CASSFFLTGRQFMSGELFF. The DNA sequence follows: TGTGCCAGCAGCTTTTTCCTTACCGGGAGGCAGTTTATGTCCGGGGAGCTGTTTTTT.